This is a list of T cell receptor beta chains from one sample in a study of T cells after yellow fever vaccination. Each CDR3 protein is one row after TCRdb ran MiXCR on the 5' RACE reads. The sample has hundreds of thousands of distinct CDR3 sequences, 12% seen once. Sequences were derived from PBMCs, sampled on the day of the yellow fever booster vaccination. These receptor sequences come from a man aged 30 to 45 who received the YFV17D yellow fever vaccine. CDR3s include the opening cysteine and the closing phenylalanine or tryptophan. The order of the fields is D gene, clone size, V gene, J gene, CDR3 DNA, CDR3 protein. The D gene is left open where the match is weak. Clone sizes are given selectively: once, few, many, or a class where the clone is expanded.

>NA|NA|TRBV19|TRBJ2-7
TGTGCCACCTCAACTCGGGGCGGGTTGTCTTCCTACGAGCAGTACTTC
CATSTRGGLSSYEQYF
>NA|few|TRBV5-5|TRBJ2-1
TGTGCCAGCAGCTTGCAACTCAGGACCAGAGGTTCCTACAATGAGCAGTTCTTC
CASSLQLRTRGSYNEQFF
>NA|NA|TRBV10-1|TRBJ2-1
TGCGCCAGCAGCCCCTGGGACTTGACTGGCGAGCAGTTCTTC
CASSPWDLTGEQFF
>NA|few|TRBV10-2|TRBJ2-7
TGCGCCAGCAGTGAATTGTCTGGGGCAGCCGAGCAGTACTTC
CASSELSGAAEQYF
>NA|NA|TRBV5-1|TRBJ1-1
TGCGCCAGCAGCTACGAGACAGGGAACACTGAAGCTTTCTTT
CASSYETGNTEAFF
>NA|few|TRBV12-3/TRBV12-4|TRBJ2-1
TGTGCCAGCAGTTTGGGAGGGGGGACTGAGCAGTTCTTC
CASSLGGGTEQFF
>TRBD1|NA|TRBV5-1|TRBJ1-1
TGCGCCAGCAGCTTGGCCCTGACAGGGGTGGAGACTGAAGCTTTCTTT
CASSLALTGVETEAFF
>NA|NA|TRBV28|TRBJ2-1
TGTGCCAGCAGTTTGTCCCAAGGGGAGGCCGCCGGGGATGAGCAGTTCTTC
CASSLSQGEAAGDEQFF
>NA|few|TRBV6-2/TRBV6-3|TRBJ2-7
TGTGCCAGCAGTCAGCAAACAGGAATCCCTAACGAGCAGTACTTC
CASSQQTGIPNEQYF
>NA|NA|TRBV7-3|TRBJ2-6
TGTGCCAGCAGCTACAACACTGTCGGGGCCAACGTCCTGACTTTC
CASSYNTVGANVLTF
>TRBD2|NA|TRBV4-1|TRBJ2-1
TGCGCCAGCAGCCAAGGAGGGAGGGGAGGCGATGAGCAGTTCTTC
CASSQGGRGGDEQFF
>NA|few|TRBV9|TRBJ1-2
TGTGCCAGCAGCGTAGGAAGGACAGTTAACTATGGCTACACCTTC
CASSVGRTVNYGYTF
>TRBD1|NA|TRBV29-1|TRBJ1-1
TGCAGCGCAACTTCGAGACAGGGCCCAGCTTTCTTT
CSATSRQGPAFF
>NA|few|TRBV6-1|TRBJ2-4
TGTGCCAGCAGTGAAGGACCACTCGCTCAGTACTTC
CASSEGPLAQYF
>NA|few|TRBV19|TRBJ2-7
TGTGCCAGTAGCTCCGGAGGGTATGGGTACGAGCAGTACTTC
CASSSGGYGYEQYF
>NA|few|TRBV7-2|TRBJ2-2
TGTGCCAGCAGCTCGGTCGGAGGAACCGGGGAGCTGTTTTTT
CASSSVGGTGELFF
>NA|NA|TRBV14|TRBJ2-6
TGTGCCAGCAGCCATCAGGGTAGCGGACTCCTTCACTCTGGGGCCAACGTCCTGACTTTC
CASSHQGSGLLHSGANVLTF
>NA|NA|TRBV7-9|TRBJ2-1
TGTGCCAGCAGCACTAAGACCCGTAACAATGAGCAGTTCTTC
CASSTKTRNNEQFF
>TRBD1|NA|TRBV2|TRBJ1-5
TGTGCCAGTCAACAGGGGGAGGGTCAGCCCCAGCATTTT
CASQQGEGQPQHF
>NA|NA|TRBV5-5|TRBJ2-5
TGTGCCAGCAGCTTGGACAGCCCTACGACCCAGTACTTC
CASSLDSPTTQYF
>TRBD2|many|TRBV20-1|TRBJ2-3
TGCAGTGCTAGAGATCCAGCGGGAGGTTTCAAAGATACGCAGTATTTT
CSARDPAGGFKDTQYF
>NA|NA|TRBV6-5|TRBJ2-7
TGTGCCAGCAGTTACTCAAGGGGATCTCCCTCCTACGAGCAGTACTTC
CASSYSRGSPSYEQYF